The sequence of this TCR beta chain was determined in a study of T cell responses to AZD1222 COVID-19 vaccine. The data were produced by immunoSEQ multiplex PCR, yet TCRdb's version contains in-frame clones alone and is incomplete. The top ten clones hold about 2.5% of a sample with about 52,000 clones, about 87% of them seen once. Study-level points and caveats: Rises in breadth and depth of Spike-specific TCRs came after two AZD1222 doses.

Concerning this clone itself: Its antigen is unidentified.

This specimen consisted of peripheral blood, obtained 28 days after the second AZD1222 dose. This clonotype was obtained from an adult who received the AZD1222 COVID-19 vaccine.

Here the CDR3 reads CASLRDMSYEQYF. DNA for the CDR3: TGCGCCAGCCTCCGGGACATGTCCTACGAGCAGTACTTC. The genes are TRBV10-2 and TRBJ2-7, with D perhaps matching TRBD1 (6 bases). Trimming shortened V by 8 bases and J by 1 base, and 12 bases separated the two germline ends. The CDR3 spans 13 residues. Germline V gene lookup returns CDR1 WSHSY and CDR2 SAAADI.